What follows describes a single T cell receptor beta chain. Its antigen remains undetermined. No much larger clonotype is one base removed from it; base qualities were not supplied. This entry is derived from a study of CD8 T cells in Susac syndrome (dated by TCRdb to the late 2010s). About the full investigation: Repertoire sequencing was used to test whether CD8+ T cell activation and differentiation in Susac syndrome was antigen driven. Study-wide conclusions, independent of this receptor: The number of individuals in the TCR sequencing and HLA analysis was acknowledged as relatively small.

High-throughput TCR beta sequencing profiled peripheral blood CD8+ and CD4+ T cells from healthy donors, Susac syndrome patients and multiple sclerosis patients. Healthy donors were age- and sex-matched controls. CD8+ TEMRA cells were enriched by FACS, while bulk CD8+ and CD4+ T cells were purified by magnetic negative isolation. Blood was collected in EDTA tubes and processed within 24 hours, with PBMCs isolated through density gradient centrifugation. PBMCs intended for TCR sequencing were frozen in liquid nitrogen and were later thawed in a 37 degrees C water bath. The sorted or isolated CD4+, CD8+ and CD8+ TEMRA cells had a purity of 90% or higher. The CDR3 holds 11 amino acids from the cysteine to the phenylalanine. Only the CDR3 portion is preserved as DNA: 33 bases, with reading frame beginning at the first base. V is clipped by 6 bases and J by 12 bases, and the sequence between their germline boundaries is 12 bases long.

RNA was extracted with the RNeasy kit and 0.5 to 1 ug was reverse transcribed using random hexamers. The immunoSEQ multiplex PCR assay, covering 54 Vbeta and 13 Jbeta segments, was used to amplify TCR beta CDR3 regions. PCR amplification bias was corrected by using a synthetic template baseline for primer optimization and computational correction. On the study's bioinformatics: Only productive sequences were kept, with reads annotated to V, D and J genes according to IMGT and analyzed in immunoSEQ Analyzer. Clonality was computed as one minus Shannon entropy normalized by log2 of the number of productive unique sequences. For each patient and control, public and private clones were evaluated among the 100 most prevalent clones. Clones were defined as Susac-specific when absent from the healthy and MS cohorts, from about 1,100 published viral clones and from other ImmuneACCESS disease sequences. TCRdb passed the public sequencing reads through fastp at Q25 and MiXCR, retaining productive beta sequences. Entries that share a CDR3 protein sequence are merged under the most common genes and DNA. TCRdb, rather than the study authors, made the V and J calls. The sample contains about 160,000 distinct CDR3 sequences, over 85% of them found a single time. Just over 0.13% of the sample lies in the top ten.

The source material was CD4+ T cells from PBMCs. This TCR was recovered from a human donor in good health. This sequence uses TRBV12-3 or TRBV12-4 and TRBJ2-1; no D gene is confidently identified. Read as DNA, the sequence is TGTGCCAGCAGCCCGCAGGTGGGGCAGTTCTTC. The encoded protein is CASSPQVGQFF.